Listed below are T cell receptor beta chains from one sample, sequenced in a study of T-cell memory formation after mild COVID-19. Each CDR3 protein gets one entry after TCRdb re-called the 5' RACE reads with MiXCR. Seen here are a few hundred thousand distinct CDR3 sequences, around 19% observed once, and the top ten hold approximately 21%. The sequencing sample was made of PBMCs or a T cell subset sorted from them (not recorded which). The receptors shown here come from a man younger than 35 who had mild COVID-19 (a few samples of this study predate the infection). Cell type and time point are not known. CDR3s include the opening cysteine and the closing phenylalanine or tryptophan. Fields, in order: V gene, clone size, J gene, D gene, CDR3 DNA, CDR3 protein. D genes are given only for firm matches. A clone size is listed for some rows: how often the clone was seen (once, few, many), or a class if it is expanded.

V gene: TRBV29-1
clone size: many
J gene: TRBJ2-1
D gene: .
CDR3 DNA: TGCAGCGTACTGGAGAGCTCCTACAATGAGCAGTTCTTC
CDR3 protein: CSVLESSYNEQFF

V gene: TRBV5-1
clone size: few
J gene: TRBJ2-2
D gene: TRBD1
CDR3 DNA: TGCGCCAGCAGCTATGGACAGGGGGAGCACGGGGAGCTGTTTTTT
CDR3 protein: CASSYGQGEHGELFF

V gene: TRBV19
clone size: few
J gene: TRBJ2-7
D gene: .
CDR3 DNA: TGTGCCAGTAGTATCCAGGGGAACGAGCAGTACTTC
CDR3 protein: CASSIQGNEQYF

V gene: TRBV5-1
clone size: .
J gene: TRBJ2-3
D gene: .
CDR3 DNA: TGCGCCAGCAGCTCAAACAGCCTTTTGACAGATACGCAGTATTTT
CDR3 protein: CASSSNSLLTDTQYF

V gene: TRBV20-1
clone size: few
J gene: TRBJ2-6
D gene: .
CDR3 DNA: TGCAGTGCTAGAGTGGGGCGGGCCAGCTCTGGGGCCAACGTCCTGACTTTC
CDR3 protein: CSARVGRASSGANVLTF

V gene: TRBV5-1
clone size: few
J gene: TRBJ1-6
D gene: .
CDR3 DNA: TGCGCCAGCAGCTTTAATTGGTTGTCACCCCTCCACTTT
CDR3 protein: CASSFNWLSPLHF

V gene: TRBV9
clone size: .
J gene: TRBJ1-6
D gene: TRBD1
CDR3 DNA: TGTGCCAGCAGCCCCAGAGGGACAGGGGATTCACCCCTCCACTTT
CDR3 protein: CASSPRGTGDSPLHF

V gene: TRBV7-2
clone size: many
J gene: TRBJ1-4
D gene: .
CDR3 DNA: TGTGCCAGCAGCTTTAAGCCGGGACAAGAGGAAAAACTGTTTTTT
CDR3 protein: CASSFKPGQEEKLFF

V gene: TRBV6-6
clone size: many
J gene: TRBJ2-5
D gene: TRBD1
CDR3 DNA: TGTGCCAGCAGGCCGACAGGGATGGAAGGAGAGACCCAGTACTTC
CDR3 protein: CASRPTGMEGETQYF

V gene: TRBV7-9
clone size: few
J gene: TRBJ2-3
D gene: .
CDR3 DNA: TGTGCCAGCAGCTACACCACAGGGATGACAGATACGCAGTATTTT
CDR3 protein: CASSYTTGMTDTQYF

V gene: TRBV3-1
clone size: many
J gene: TRBJ2-2
D gene: TRBD1
CDR3 DNA: TGTGCCACACAGGGGGCAGGCGGGGAGCTGTTTTTT
CDR3 protein: CATQGAGGELFF

V gene: TRBV12-3/TRBV12-4
clone size: .
J gene: TRBJ1-5
D gene: .
CDR3 DNA: TGTGCCAGCAGTTTTCTCGCCACGGGGTCTGGCAATCAGCCCCAGCATTTT
CDR3 protein: CASSFLATGSGNQPQHF

V gene: TRBV4-3
clone size: few
J gene: TRBJ2-3
D gene: TRBD1
CDR3 DNA: TGCGCCAGCAGCCGCGACAGGGGGCGCACAGATACGCAGTATTTT
CDR3 protein: CASSRDRGRTDTQYF

V gene: TRBV25-1
clone size: few
J gene: TRBJ2-1
D gene: .
CDR3 DNA: TGTGCCAGCAGTGCCAGGGCCAGCAATGAGCAGTTCTTC
CDR3 protein: CASSARASNEQFF

V gene: TRBV20-1
clone size: few
J gene: TRBJ1-3
D gene: .
CDR3 DNA: TGCAGTGCCCATGGCTCGGGAAACACCATATATTTT
CDR3 protein: CSAHGSGNTIYF

V gene: TRBV7-2
clone size: few
J gene: TRBJ1-1
D gene: .
CDR3 DNA: TGTGCCAGCAGCTCCCGCACGGGGGGGAACACTGAAGCTTTCTTT
CDR3 protein: CASSSRTGGNTEAFF

V gene: TRBV18
clone size: .
J gene: TRBJ1-1
D gene: .
CDR3 DNA: TGTGCCAGCTCACCACCGGGGTCTCGGAGGAACACTGAAGCTTTCTTT
CDR3 protein: CASSPPGSRRNTEAFF

V gene: TRBV24-1
clone size: few
J gene: TRBJ2-1
D gene: .
CDR3 DNA: TGTGCCACCAGTGAATACAATGAGCAGTTCTTC
CDR3 protein: CATSEYNEQFF

V gene: TRBV6-6
clone size: .
J gene: TRBJ2-1
D gene: .
CDR3 DNA: TGTGCCAGCAGTTACGCGGCGGGTTACAATGAGCAGTTCTTC
CDR3 protein: CASSYAAGYNEQFF

V gene: TRBV7-3
clone size: .
J gene: TRBJ1-1
D gene: .
CDR3 DNA: TGTGCCAGCACCCTTCGGGCGGTGAACACTGAAGCTTTCTTT
CDR3 protein: CASTLRAVNTEAFF

V gene: TRBV15
clone size: .
J gene: TRBJ2-3
D gene: .
CDR3 DNA: TGTGCCACCAGCAGAGATTTGGTCAGCACAGATACGCAGTATTTT
CDR3 protein: CATSRDLVSTDTQYF

V gene: TRBV11-2
clone size: few
J gene: TRBJ2-6
D gene: .
CDR3 DNA: TGTGCCAGCAGTCACACCTCCCCCCGCAACGTCCTGACTTTC
CDR3 protein: CASSHTSPRNVLTF

V gene: TRBV12-3/TRBV12-4
clone size: .
J gene: TRBJ2-1
D gene: .
CDR3 DNA: TGTGCCAGCACCTGGTACAATGAGCAGTTCTTC
CDR3 protein: CASTWYNEQFF

V gene: TRBV9
clone size: .
J gene: TRBJ2-1
D gene: TRBD2
CDR3 DNA: TGTGCCAGCAGCGTAGGGGCTAGCGGGGGTGGTGAGCAGTTCTTC
CDR3 protein: CASSVGASGGGEQFF

V gene: TRBV6-5
clone size: few
J gene: TRBJ2-6
D gene: .
CDR3 DNA: TGTGCCAGTGGGACATATAGCTCTGGGGCCAACGTCCTGACTTTC
CDR3 protein: CASGTYSSGANVLTF

V gene: TRBV24-1
clone size: many
J gene: TRBJ2-3
D gene: TRBD2
CDR3 DNA: TGTGCCACCAGTGATTCCCCGGGACTAGCGGACACAGATACGCAGTATTTT
CDR3 protein: CATSDSPGLADTDTQYF

V gene: TRBV7-2
clone size: few
J gene: TRBJ2-3
D gene: TRBD2
CDR3 DNA: TGTGCCAGCAGCCCACGGGGAGGGCCGGGACGAGATACGCAGTATTTT
CDR3 protein: CASSPRGGPGRDTQYF

V gene: TRBV12-3/TRBV12-4
clone size: few
J gene: TRBJ2-1
D gene: .
CDR3 DNA: TGTGCCAGCAGTTGGGCAGAGTACAATGAGCAGTTCTTC
CDR3 protein: CASSWAEYNEQFF

V gene: TRBV20-1
clone size: many
J gene: TRBJ1-1
D gene: .
CDR3 DNA: TGCAGTGCTCCTACCCCGGGCTCGAACACTGAAGCTTTCTTT
CDR3 protein: CSAPTPGSNTEAFF

V gene: TRBV6-6
clone size: few
J gene: TRBJ1-1
D gene: .
CDR3 DNA: TGTGCCAGCAGTCAGCAGGGGTGGGCTGAAGCTTTCTTT
CDR3 protein: CASSQQGWAEAFF

V gene: TRBV3-1
clone size: few
J gene: TRBJ1-2
D gene: .
CDR3 DNA: TGTGCCAGCAGCCATTGGGATCCTACTAGTGGCTACACCTTC
CDR3 protein: CASSHWDPTSGYTF

V gene: TRBV5-1
clone size: many
J gene: TRBJ2-2
D gene: .
CDR3 DNA: TGCGCCAGCAGCTCCGAGGGGAGTGACACCGGGGAGCTGTTTTTT
CDR3 protein: CASSSEGSDTGELFF

V gene: TRBV29-1
clone size: .
J gene: TRBJ2-2
D gene: .
CDR3 DNA: TGCAGCGTTGAGTGGGAGAACACCGGGGAGCTGTTTTTT
CDR3 protein: CSVEWENTGELFF

V gene: TRBV12-3/TRBV12-4
clone size: .
J gene: TRBJ1-3
D gene: .
CDR3 DNA: TGTGCCAGCTCGGAGACCTGGACGGAAAACACCATATATTTT
CDR3 protein: CASSETWTENTIYF

V gene: TRBV18
clone size: .
J gene: TRBJ2-5
D gene: .
CDR3 DNA: TGTGCCAGCTCACCTCTGGCACGCGAGGAGACCCAGTACTTC
CDR3 protein: CASSPLAREETQYF

V gene: TRBV5-1
clone size: few
J gene: TRBJ2-2
D gene: .
CDR3 DNA: TGCGCCAGCAGCTTGGGGCGGTGGAACACCGGGGAGCTGTTTTTT
CDR3 protein: CASSLGRWNTGELFF

V gene: TRBV18
clone size: .
J gene: TRBJ1-2
D gene: .
CDR3 DNA: TGTGCCAGCTCGTCCGGGGAGAACTATGGCTACACCTTC
CDR3 protein: CASSSGENYGYTF

V gene: TRBV5-1
clone size: .
J gene: TRBJ1-2
D gene: TRBD1
CDR3 DNA: TGCGCCAGCAGCTTACCGGCAGGGGGACGAGGCTACACCTTC
CDR3 protein: CASSLPAGGRGYTF

V gene: TRBV29-1
clone size: .
J gene: TRBJ2-1
D gene: TRBD2
CDR3 DNA: TGCAGCGTTACAGGACTAGCGGGGGGCCCATCCTACAATGAGCAGTTCTTC
CDR3 protein: CSVTGLAGGPSYNEQFF

V gene: TRBV5-5
clone size: .
J gene: TRBJ1-2
D gene: .
CDR3 DNA: TGTGCCAGCAGCCCAAGCCCGGGTCGCTATGGCTACACCTTC
CDR3 protein: CASSPSPGRYGYTF

V gene: TRBV6-6
clone size: .
J gene: TRBJ1-6
D gene: TRBD1
CDR3 DNA: TGTGCCAGCAGGAGGGACAGGCGAGTTTCACCCCTCCACTTT
CDR3 protein: CASRRDRRVSPLHF

V gene: TRBV2
clone size: .
J gene: TRBJ2-7
D gene: .
CDR3 DNA: TGTGCCAGCAGTGGGGAACGAAGTCTAAGAGACGAGCAGTACTTC
CDR3 protein: CASSGERSLRDEQYF

V gene: TRBV7-2
clone size: .
J gene: TRBJ2-3
D gene: .
CDR3 DNA: TGTGCCAGCACGATAGGGGCAGATACGCAGTATTTT
CDR3 protein: CASTIGADTQYF

V gene: TRBV5-1
clone size: few
J gene: TRBJ1-5
D gene: .
CDR3 DNA: TGCGCCAGCAGGTCCCTCCGGCGGCAGCGTAATCAGCCCCAGCATTTT
CDR3 protein: CASRSLRRQRNQPQHF

V gene: TRBV7-2
clone size: many
J gene: TRBJ1-1
D gene: .
CDR3 DNA: TGTGCCAGCAGCTTCCGGAGGAACACTGAAGCTTTCTTT
CDR3 protein: CASSFRRNTEAFF

V gene: TRBV7-8
clone size: few
J gene: TRBJ2-3
D gene: TRBD1
CDR3 DNA: TGTGCCAGCAGCCTACAGGGGAATACGCAGTATTTT
CDR3 protein: CASSLQGNTQYF